This TCR beta chain was observed in a study of OX40 agonist ivuxolimab in advanced cancers. Study-level information: Patients' therapy was ivuxolimab, an antibody that acts as an agonist of OX40 (CD134).

In regard to this clone: What it binds is not known.

Data came from immunoSEQ multiplex PCR; TCRdb stores just in-frame clones and leaves some out. The sample lists 50,000 to 85,000 clones, approximately 86% occurring once. Study findings and constraints: Clonal expansion by week 6 occurred in CD4+ and CD8+ blood T cells (at 0.1 to 3.0 mg/kg).

Sequencing was performed on CD4+ or CD8+ T cells sorted from blood, taken in a trial of the OX40 agonist ivuxolimab. The origin of this receptor is an adult with an advanced solid tumor such as melanoma, head and neck, liver or kidney cancer.

This CDR3 reads CASSMGGEDTQYF. The CDR3, as DNA: TGCGCCAGCAGCATGGGCGGGGAGGATACGCAGTATTTT. V usage is TRBV5-1 and J usage is TRBJ2-3, with D perhaps TRBD2 (6 bases). CDR1 SGHRS and CDR2 YFSETQ come from the germline V gene. Deletions cut 4 bases from V and 6 bases from J, with 12 bases between. The CDR3 loop spans 13 amino acids.